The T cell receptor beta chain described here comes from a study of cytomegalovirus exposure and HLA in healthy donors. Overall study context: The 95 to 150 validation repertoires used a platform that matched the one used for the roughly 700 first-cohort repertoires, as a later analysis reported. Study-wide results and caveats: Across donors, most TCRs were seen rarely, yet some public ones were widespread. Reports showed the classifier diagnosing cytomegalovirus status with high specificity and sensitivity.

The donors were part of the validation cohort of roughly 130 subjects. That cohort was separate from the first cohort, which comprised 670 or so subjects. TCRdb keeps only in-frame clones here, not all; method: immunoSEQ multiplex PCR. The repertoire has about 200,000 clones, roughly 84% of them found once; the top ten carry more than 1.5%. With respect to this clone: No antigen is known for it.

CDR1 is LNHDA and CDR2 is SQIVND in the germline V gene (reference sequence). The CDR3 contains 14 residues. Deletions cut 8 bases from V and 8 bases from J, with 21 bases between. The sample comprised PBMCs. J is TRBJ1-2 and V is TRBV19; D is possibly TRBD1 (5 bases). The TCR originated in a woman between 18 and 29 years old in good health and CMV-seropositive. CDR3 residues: CASYEAGKDKGYTF. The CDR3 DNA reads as TGTGCCAGTTACGAGGCAGGGAAAGATAAGGGCTACACCTTC. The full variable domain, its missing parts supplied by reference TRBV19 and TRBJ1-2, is DGGITQSPKYLFRKEGQNVTLSCEQNLNHDAMYWYRQDPGQGLRLIYYSQIVNDFQKGDIAEGYSVSREKKESFPLTVTSAQKNPTAFYLCASYEAGKDKGYTFGSGTRLTVV.